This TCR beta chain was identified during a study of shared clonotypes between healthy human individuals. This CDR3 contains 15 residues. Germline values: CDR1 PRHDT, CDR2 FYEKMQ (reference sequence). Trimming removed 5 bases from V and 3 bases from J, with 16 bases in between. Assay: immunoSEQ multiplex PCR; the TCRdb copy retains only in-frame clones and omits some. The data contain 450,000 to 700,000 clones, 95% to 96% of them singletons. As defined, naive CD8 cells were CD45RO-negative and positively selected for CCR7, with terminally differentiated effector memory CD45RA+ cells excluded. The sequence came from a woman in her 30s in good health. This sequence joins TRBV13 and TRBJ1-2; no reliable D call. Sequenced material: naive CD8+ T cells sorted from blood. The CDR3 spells CASSPGRAAYYGYTF. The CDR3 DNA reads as TGTGCCAGCAGCCCAGGACGTGCAGCATACTATGGCTACACCTTC.